The present TCR beta chain was sequenced within a study of metastatic and nonmetastatic thyroid tumors. The wider study: Malignant thyroid and benign thyroid patients provided blood and tumor or nodule tissue whose repertoires were compared.

Original processing notes: Clinicopathological groups of papillary thyroid cancer showed CDR3 differences that were used to build a distant-metastasis classifier. TCRdb re-analyzed the PCR reads using MiXCR. TCRdb, not the authors, supplied the V and J calls. The sample has 25,000 to 35,000 clones, 15% to 20% seen once. Overall study results and limits: As reported, TCR beta diversity in blood and tumor was significantly higher in malignant thyroid tumors than in benign nodules.

The entire patient cohort was treatment-naive prior to thyroid surgery. This clone was seen many times. Its matching antigen is unknown. Sequencing input: blood. The sequence came from a female donor with papillary thyroid cancer or a benign thyroid nodule (not recorded which). Some clones in this sample may be carry-over from other donors' samples.

CDR3 nucleotide sequence: TGCAGTGCTAGAGAGCGGGGTGGAAGCGAGCAGTACTTC. Protein sequence: CSARERGGSEQYF. The chain recombines TRBV20-1 with TRBJ2-7; D possibly corresponds to TRBD2 (6 bases). CDR3 length equals 13 residues. Germline CDR1 DFQATT, CDR2 SNEGSKA (reference sequence). Trimming left V 0 bases short and J 6 bases short, with 12 bases between.